The 5 T cell receptor beta chains below were found in one sample sequenced in a study of graft-versus-host responses after intestinal transplantation. Profiling relied on immunoSEQ multiplex PCR, and the TCRdb table lists in-frame clones only, not all of them. Among tens of thousands of clones listed, roughly 89% were seen once. The sequencing used PBMCs, collected 26 days after transplant. Source of these receptors: a human patient who received an intestinal transplant, so some T cells may come from the graft donor.

V and J are TRBV4-1 and TRBJ1-4; D gene uncertain. V lost 1 base and J 7 bases, leaving 13 bases between the germline ends. Germline assignment: CDR1 MGHRA and CDR2 YSYEKL. The CDR3 spans 15 residues. CDR3 protein: CASSQVLGGVEKLFF. DNA for the CDR3: TGCGCCAGCAGCCAAGTCCTCGGCGGGGTTGAAAAACTGTTTTTT.

This chain links TRBV4-1 with TRBJ1-1, with 10 bases matching TRBD1. Germline V gene lookup returns CDR1 MGHRA and CDR2 YSYEKL. The V gene end was trimmed by 3 bases and the J gene end by 5 bases; junction bases not matched to a gene: 12. The CDR3 runs to 17 residues. CDR3 amino acids: CASSQFPGQGTRTEAFF. The CDR3 DNA reads as TGCGCCAGCAGCCAGTTCCCGGGACAGGGGACAAGGACTGAAGCTTTCTTT.

The V gene is TRBV19, the J gene TRBJ1-1; 8 bases match TRBD1. This CDR3 is 15 amino acids long. V gave up 6 bases and J gave up 1 base; unmatched junction bases: 7. Germline V CDR1 and CDR2: LNHDA, SQIVND (reference sequence). The CDR3 protein is CASRSGGRGNTEAFF. The DNA of the CDR3 is TGTGCCAGTAGATCAGGGGGCCGTGGGAACACTGAAGCTTTCTTT.

V usage is TRBV5-4 and J usage is TRBJ1-3; weak D call: TRBD1 (6 bases). The germline CDR1 and CDR2 sequences are SGHNT and YYREEE (reference sequence). This CDR3 has 16 amino acids. V lost 3 bases to trimming and J lost 0 bases, with 13 bases between them. The CDR3 reads CASSSLGQSSGNTIYF. CDR3 coding DNA: TGTGCCAGCAGCTCATTAGGACAGAGCTCTGGAAACACCATATATTTT.

This rearrangement joins TRBV11-2 to TRBJ2-1; tentative D call: TRBD2 (6 bases). The V and J ends lost 1 base and 5 bases respectively, with 6 bases between them. The germline V gene encodes CDR1 SGHAT and CDR2 FQNNGV. The CDR3 covers 13 residues. CDR3 residues: CASSLAGDNEQFF. For the CDR3, the DNA is TGTGCCAGCAGCTTAGCGGGGGACAATGAGCAGTTCTTC.